What follows are 6 T cell receptor beta chains derived from one specimen sequenced in a study of beta chain features in type 1 diabetes. The authors reverse transcribed all of the isolated RNA, so sequencing captured expressed TCRB transcripts. TCRdb's copy holds only in-frame clones and misses some; the assay was immunoSEQ multiplex PCR. The sample consists of more than 300,000 clones, roughly 9.8% of them appearing once. Overall study results and limits: Patients with Type 1 diabetes showed moderately but significantly shorter TCRB CDR3s in all four CD4+ subsets.

Their specific antigens are unknown. Sequencing used central memory CD4+ T cells from blood. These TCRs come from a man aged 25 to 40 with type 1 diabetes.

This clone was picked up many times. The V and J genes are TRBV7-2 and TRBJ2-1, with 7 positions matching TRBD2. The CDR3 covers 15 residues. V shed 5 bases, J shed 6 bases, and the junction held 10 bases outside the gene matches. Germline CDR1 is SGHTA and CDR2 is FQGNSA. CDR3 sequence: CASSQAGQGRNEQFF. The CDR3, as DNA: TGTGCCAGCAGCCAAGCGGGGCAAGGACGCAATGAGCAGTTCTTC.

This clone was found a few times. The V call is TRBV19, the J call TRBJ1-5; D uncertain. V lost 3 bases to trimming and J lost 0 bases, with 9 bases between them. Germline lookup yields CDR1 LNHDA and CDR2 SQIVND (reference sequence). The CDR3 loop spans 15 amino acids. The CDR3 bases are TGTGCCAGTAGTATTAAACAGAATAGCAATCAGCCCCAGCATTTT. It yields the protein CASSIKQNSNQPQHF.

A word on this clone: In the same sample, other DNA sequences code for this CDR3. This rearrangement joins TRBV30 to TRBJ2-5; no firm D call. The CDR3 spans 11 residues. The V end was cut by 5 bases, the J end by 5 bases, with 9 bases between. CDR1 GTSNPN and CDR2 SVGIG come from the germline V gene (reference sequence). The CDR3 spells CAWGLRETQYF. The CDR3 DNA follows: TGTGCCTGGGGTCTGAGGGAGACCCAGTACTTC.

This clone was observed a handful of times. A read error may produce the germline difference seen at one junction end. The V and J genes are TRBV7-9 and TRBJ2-1, with a tentative D call TRBD2 (5 bases). CDR3 length: 13 residues. Germline V gene sequence: CDR1 SEHNR, CDR2 FQNEAQ (reference sequence). CDR3 sequence reads: CASSLEVRLPLFF. CDR3 nucleotides: TGCGCCAGCAGCTTGGAGGTTAGATTACCCCTTTTCTTC.

A word on this clone: This sequence may be a read error, since a much larger clone differs from it by one base. The chain links TRBV6-8 to TRBJ2-3; D unresolved. The V gene's germline CDR1 is MNHGY and CDR2 SAAAGT. With 4 bases removed from V and 5 bases from J, the gap between germline ends came to 4 bases. The CDR3 consists of 11 residues. CDR3 in amino acids: CASSFLDTQYF. The CDR3 coding sequence is TGTGCCAGCAGTTTTTTAGATACGCAGTATTTT.

The V gene is TRBV4-2, the J gene TRBJ2-7, with D possibly matching TRBD1 (6 bases). V was cut by 1 base and J by 5 bases, with 15 bases left in between. The CDR3 contains 15 residues. Per germline, CDR1 LGHNA and CDR2 YNFKEQ. The CDR3 loop reads CASSQVGQGLDEQYF. The CDR3 nucleotides are TGTGCCAGCAGCCAAGTCGGCCAGGGGTTGGACGAGCAGTACTTC.